This is a list of T cell receptor beta chains from one sample in a study of T cell responses to AZD1222 COVID-19 vaccine. Sequenced by immunoSEQ multiplex PCR; TCRdb stores in-frame clones only, minus some. The repertoire holds 80,000 to 100,000 clones, 75% to 90% seen once, with roughly 3.6% in the top ten. The specimen was peripheral blood, collected 28 days after the second AZD1222 dose. Receptors were obtained from an adult who received the AZD1222 COVID-19 vaccine. The CDR3 runs from the conserved cysteine through the conserved F or W. A D gene is named only where the DNA matches it firmly. A row's size may be missing; if present it is once, few, many or a size class.

cdr3_nt | cdr3_aa | d_call | j_call | v_call | clone_size
TGTGCCAGCAGCCTACAGGGGAACACTGAAGCTTTCTTT | CASSLQGNTEAFF | . | TRBJ1-1 | TRBV12-3/TRBV12-4 | .
TGTGCCATCAGTGATGGCAGCACTGGAAACACCATATATTTT | CAISDGSTGNTIYF | . | TRBJ1-3 | TRBV10-3 | few
TGTGCCAGTAGTACAGAGGATTCGGGCTCCTACGAGCAGTACTTC | CASSTEDSGSYEQYF | . | TRBJ2-7 | TRBV19 | .
TGTGCCAGCAGTAATACAGTGACAGGGGCTCAGCCCCAGCATTTT | CASSNTVTGAQPQHF | TRBD1 | TRBJ1-5 | TRBV2 | .
TGTGCCAGCAGCCCACGAGACAGGGCGAGAGATCAGCCCCAGCATTTT | CASSPRDRARDQPQHF | TRBD1 | TRBJ1-5 | TRBV7-8 | .
TGTGCCAGTAACGACGGAGGCTATGGCTACACCTTC | CASNDGGYGYTF | . | TRBJ1-2 | TRBV19 | .
TGTGCCAGCAGCTTAGATCGCACAGGGGGCAATGAGCAGTTCTTC | CASSLDRTGGNEQFF | TRBD1 | TRBJ2-1 | TRBV11-2 | .
TGTGCCAGCAGCTTAAGCGGATACAATGAGCAGTTCTTC | CASSLSGYNEQFF | . | TRBJ2-1 | TRBV7-2 | .
TGTGCCAGCAGCCAAGACTTCCGGGGGGCCATATATTTT | CASSQDFRGAIYF | . | TRBJ1-3 | TRBV3-1/TRBV3-2 | .
TGTGCCTGGAGTGTAACTAGCGGGTGGTACAATGAGCAGTTCTTC | CAWSVTSGWYNEQFF | TRBD2 | TRBJ2-1 | TRBV30 | .
TGTGCCAGCAGCTTGTCCAAATATAATTCACCCCTCCACTTT | CASSLSKYNSPLHF | . | TRBJ1-6 | TRBV5-6 | .
TGTGCCAGCAGCGAAGGGCTGTACTCTGGGGCCAACGTCCTGACTTTC | CASSEGLYSGANVLTF | . | TRBJ2-6 | TRBV7-9 | .
TGTGCCAGCAGCCCCCGGACAGGGCCATTGTACGAGCAGTACTTC | CASSPRTGPLYEQYF | TRBD1 | TRBJ2-7 | TRBV28 | .
TGTGCCAGTAGCTCCTTAAACAGGGGGCAAACGGATACGCAGTATTTT | CASSSLNRGQTDTQYF | TRBD1 | TRBJ2-3 | TRBV19 | .
TGCGCCAGCAGCCCTAGGAATCCATACAATGAGCAGTTCTTC | CASSPRNPYNEQFF | . | TRBJ2-1 | TRBV5-1 | .
TGTGCCAGCAGTGAGGGCCGAGTCCCAGAGACCCAGTACTTC | CASSEGRVPETQYF | . | TRBJ2-5 | TRBV6-1 | .
TGCAGTGCTAGTTCCGGGGACGAGCTGGACGAGCAGTACTTC | CSASSGDELDEQYF | . | TRBJ2-7 | TRBV20-1 | few
TGTGCCAGCAGCTGGGACAGTGGTAATGGCTACACCTTC | CASSWDSGNGYTF | TRBD1 | TRBJ1-2 | TRBV12-3/TRBV12-4 | once
TGTGCCAGCAGTTCTGGGTATGGCTACACCTTC | CASSSGYGYTF | . | TRBJ1-2 | TRBV6-2/TRBV6-3 | .
TGTGCCAGCAGCTTGCAGGGAGATCAGCCCCAGCATTTT | CASSLQGDQPQHF | . | TRBJ1-5 | TRBV7-9 | .
TGTGCCAGCAGCGTCGGGCAGGGGGCCGAGCAGTACTTC | CASSVGQGAEQYF | TRBD1 | TRBJ2-7 | TRBV9 | .
TGCGCCAGCAGCTTTAAGCGGGAGGGTTTAGATACGCAGTATTTT | CASSFKREGLDTQYF | TRBD2 | TRBJ2-3 | TRBV5-1 | few
TGTGCCAGCAGCTATACAGGAGAGGGTAATGAAAAACTGTTTTTT | CASSYTGEGNEKLFF | . | TRBJ1-4 | TRBV11-1 | .
TGTGCCAGCAGTTCACTCGGGGGTCCCTACGAGCAGTACTTC | CASSSLGGPYEQYF | . | TRBJ2-7 | TRBV27 | once
TGTGCCAGCAGCTTAGTGGGAGCTAACAATCAGCCCCAGCATTTT | CASSLVGANNQPQHF | . | TRBJ1-5 | TRBV7-8 | .
TGTGCCAGCAGCTTGGTAGGCAGGACCAATGAGCAGTTCTTC | CASSLVGRTNEQFF | . | TRBJ2-1 | TRBV5-6 | once
TGTGCCATCAGTGAGTCCTCAACCGGGACAGGGGTTACTGAAGCTTTCTTT | CAISESSTGTGVTEAFF | TRBD1 | TRBJ1-1 | TRBV10-3 | .
TGTGCCAGTAGTATGGGACTAGCGGGAGTCAATGAGCAGTTCTTC | CASSMGLAGVNEQFF | TRBD2 | TRBJ2-1 | TRBV19 | .
TGTGCCAGCAGTTTAGGCACGGTTAGGAACTATGGCTACACCTTC | CASSLGTVRNYGYTF | . | TRBJ1-2 | TRBV28 | .
TGTGCCAGCAGTAACCACAATGAGCAGTTCTTC | CASSNHNEQFF | . | TRBJ2-1 | TRBV27 | few